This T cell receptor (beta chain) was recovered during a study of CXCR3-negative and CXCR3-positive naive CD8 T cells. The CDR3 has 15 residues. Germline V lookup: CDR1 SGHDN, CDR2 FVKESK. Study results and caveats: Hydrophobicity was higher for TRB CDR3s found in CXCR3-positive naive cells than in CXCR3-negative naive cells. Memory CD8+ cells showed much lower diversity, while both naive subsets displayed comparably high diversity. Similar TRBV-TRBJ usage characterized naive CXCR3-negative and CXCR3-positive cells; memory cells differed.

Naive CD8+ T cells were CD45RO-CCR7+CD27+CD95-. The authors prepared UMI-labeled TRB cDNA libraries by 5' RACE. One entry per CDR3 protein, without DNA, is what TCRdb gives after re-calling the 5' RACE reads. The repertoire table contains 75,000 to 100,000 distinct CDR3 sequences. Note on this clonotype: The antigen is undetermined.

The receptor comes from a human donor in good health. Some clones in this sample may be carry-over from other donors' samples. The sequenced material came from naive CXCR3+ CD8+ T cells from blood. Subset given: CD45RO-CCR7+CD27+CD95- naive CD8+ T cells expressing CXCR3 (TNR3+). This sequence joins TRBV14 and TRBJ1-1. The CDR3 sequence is CASRRFGGMNTEAFF.